Sequencing of this TCR beta chain was carried out in a study of CD8+ T cells in alopecia areata. General observations from the study: Besides other cells, scalp samples also yield sequences of resident alphabeta T cells from normal skin. Higher clonality was seen in lesional scalp than in normal scalp, especially in alopecia totalis/universalis.

Specimens obtained from alopecia areata patients comprised lesional scalp punch biopsies and peripheral blood. This clone came up a few times. Antigen unknown. With V trimmed by 7 bases and J by 0 bases, 4 bases remained unmatched. The CDR3 is 13 residues long. Germline CDR1 is SGHRS and CDR2 is YFSETQ. The sequencing template was cDNA reverse transcribed from extracted RNA. Data came from immunoSEQ multiplex PCR; TCRdb stores just in-frame clones and leaves some out. The sample consists of about 12,000 clones, more than 55% of them appearing once. This receptor was identified in a human donor with alopecia areata. Sequenced sample: skin. The rearrangement links TRBV5-1 to TRBJ2-7; 7 bases are shared with TRBD2. Here the CDR3 reads CASYLAASYEQYF. DNA for the CDR3: TGCGCCAGCTACCTAGCGGCCTCCTACGAGCAGTACTTC.